The rows below give T cell receptor beta chains drawn from one sample of a study of CD8 T cells in Susac syndrome. Each CDR3 protein is one row after TCRdb ran MiXCR on the immunoSEQ multiplex PCR reads. The repertoire consists of a few hundred thousand distinct CDR3 sequences, with about 91% occurring once and the leading ten covering around 0.18%. Material: CD8+ T cells from PBMCs. These receptors all come from a human donor with multiple sclerosis. Each CDR3 is given with its conserved first and last residue. The order of the fields is D gene, clone size, J gene, V gene, CDR3 DNA, CDR3 protein. D genes are given only for firm matches. For some rows the clone size is stated as once, few or many, or as a class when expanded; others skip it.

NA,few,TRBJ2-7,TRBV4-1,TGCGCCAGCAGCCACGGGATCAGCTCCTACGAGCAGTACTTC,CASSHGISSYEQYF
NA,once,TRBJ1-1,TRBV12-3/TRBV12-4,TGTGCCAGCAGTTTTGGGATCATGAACACTGAAGCTTTCTTT,CASSFGIMNTEAFF
NA,NA,TRBJ1-2,TRBV4-1,TGCGCCAGCAGCCAAAGTACGGCGGGGTACGGCTACACCTTC,CASSQSTAGYGYTF
NA,NA,TRBJ2-1,TRBV6-2/TRBV6-3,TGTGCCACGGGCCCAAGGGCCGACTACAATGAGCAGTTCTTC,CATGPRADYNEQFF
NA,NA,TRBJ1-6,TRBV2,TGTGCCAGCAGTGAAGCTCCGGTAGGGGTTTCACCCCTCCACTTT,CASSEAPVGVSPLHF
NA,NA,TRBJ1-5,TRBV7-8,TGTGCCAGCCAAGGGGACTATCAGCCCCAGCATTTT,CASQGDYQPQHF
NA,once,TRBJ1-2,TRBV7-9,TGTGCCAGCAGCTTAGGCAGGGTGGCGGAGGGCTACACCTTC,CASSLGRVAEGYTF
NA,NA,TRBJ2-1,TRBV27,TGTGCCAGCAGTTTCGAGGGAGGAATATATGAGCAGTTCTTC,CASSFEGGIYEQFF
TRBD2,NA,TRBJ2-2,TRBV19,TGTGCCAGTATCCCCTTTGGGGGGGTATCGGCCGGGGAGCTGTTTTTT,CASIPFGGVSAGELFF
NA,NA,TRBJ1-6,TRBV30,TGTGCCTGGAGTTACCCCCGGAGGGCGCAGCCCTATAATTCACCCCTCCACTTT,CAWSYPRRAQPYNSPLHF
NA,NA,TRBJ2-3,TRBV30,TGTGCCTGGAGTGTACCGGCCAGGTCGGATACGCAGTATTTT,CAWSVPARSDTQYF
TRBD1,NA,TRBJ2-2,TRBV30,TGTGCCTGGAGTGACGACAGGGCGACCGGGGAGCTGTTTTTT,CAWSDDRATGELFF
NA,NA,TRBJ2-1,TRBV6-1,TGTGCCAGCTTTCTGGGGAATGAGCAGTTCTTC,CASFLGNEQFF
TRBD1,NA,TRBJ2-3,TRBV2,TGTGCCAGCAGCCCCGGGACAGGGGAGTATTTT,CASSPGTGEYF
NA,NA,TRBJ2-7,TRBV5-6,TGTGCCAGCAGACGAACCTCCGGGACGACCTCCTACGAGCAGTACTTC,CASRRTSGTTSYEQYF
NA,NA,TRBJ2-7,TRBV5-1,TGCGCCAGCAGCGAGGACTACGAGCAGTACTTC,CASSEDYEQYF
TRBD2,NA,TRBJ2-2,TRBV19,TGTGCCAGTAGCTACCCTCGGGCGGGTCTAGCGGAGAACACCGGGGAGCTGTTTTTT,CASSYPRAGLAENTGELFF
NA,NA,TRBJ2-2,TRBV12-3/TRBV12-4,TGTGCCAGCAGCGTAGGGGGGCCCGGGGAGCTGTTTTTT,CASSVGGPGELFF
TRBD2,NA,TRBJ2-1,TRBV4-1,TGCGCCAGCAGCCCCACCACTAGCGACTACAATGAGCAGTTCTTC,CASSPTTSDYNEQFF
NA,NA,TRBJ2-1,TRBV7-2,TGTGCCAGCAACCCTCCTCCGTTCTTC,CASNPPPFF
NA,NA,TRBJ2-4,TRBV7-9,TGTGCCAGCAGCTTAGTCGCGGGTGAAAACATTCAGTACTTC,CASSLVAGENIQYF
TRBD2,once,TRBJ2-3,TRBV7-2,TGTGCCAGCAGCTTAAGACTAGCGGAGTGGAGCACAGATACGCAGTATTTT,CASSLRLAEWSTDTQYF
TRBD1,NA,TRBJ1-1,TRBV15,TGTGCCACCGGGACAGGGATTGGGAACACTGAAGCTTTCTTT,CATGTGIGNTEAFF
TRBD2,once,TRBJ2-5,TRBV7-9,TGTGCCAGCAGCTTCAACCTGGGACTAGCGGGACGGGAGACCCAGTACTTC,CASSFNLGLAGRETQYF
NA,once,TRBJ2-1,TRBV13,TGTGCCAGCAGCTCGGACGGAATCTACAATGAGCAGTTCTTC,CASSSDGIYNEQFF
TRBD2,NA,TRBJ2-3,TRBV7-9,TGTGCCAGCAGCTTGGCGGGAGAGGCGGATACGCAGTATTTT,CASSLAGEADTQYF
NA,NA,TRBJ2-7,TRBV6-1,TGTGCCAGCAGTGAAGAGTCTTCCTACGAGCAGTACTTC,CASSEESSYEQYF
TRBD2,NA,TRBJ2-1,TRBV2,TGTGCCAGCAGTGAATCCATGGGACTAGCGGGAGTCGATGAGCAGTTCTTC,CASSESMGLAGVDEQFF
NA,NA,TRBJ2-5,TRBV28,TGTGCCAGCAGCAAGGACTTGCTGGGGTGGAAAGAGACCCAGTACTTC,CASSKDLLGWKETQYF
TRBD1,NA,TRBJ2-1,TRBV2,TGTGCCAGCAGTTCCGGACAGGGGGGCAATGAGCAGTTCTTC,CASSSGQGGNEQFF
NA,NA,TRBJ2-7,TRBV28,TGTGCCAGCAGCTGGTCCTCGGGTGAGCAGTACTTC,CASSWSSGEQYF
NA,NA,TRBJ1-5,TRBV20-1,TGCAGTGCTAGAGACCCAGGGTACAGCAATCAGCCCCAGCATTTT,CSARDPGYSNQPQHF
NA,NA,TRBJ2-7,TRBV27,TGTGCCAGCAGTTTATCAGCGGGTATCTTGACCTACGAGCAGTACTTC,CASSLSAGILTYEQYF
NA,NA,TRBJ1-5,TRBV11-1,TGTGCCAGCAGCTTGGGGCCGGGCCCCAATCAGCCCCAGCATTTT,CASSLGPGPNQPQHF
NA,NA,TRBJ2-7,TRBV7-9,TGTGCCAGCAGCCACGGACCGGGGGCCTACGAGCAGTACTTC,CASSHGPGAYEQYF
TRBD1,NA,TRBJ2-7,TRBV4-2,TGTGCCAGCAGCCAAGACCACAGGGGCGACGAGCAGTACTTC,CASSQDHRGDEQYF
TRBD1,NA,TRBJ2-7,TRBV4-3,TGCGCCAGCAGCCAAGAAAGGGGGCGCTCCTACGAGCAGTACTTC,CASSQERGRSYEQYF
NA,NA,TRBJ2-7,TRBV2,TGTGCCAGCAGACGTACTAGTAGCGACGAGCAGTACTTC,CASRRTSSDEQYF
TRBD2,NA,TRBJ2-1,TRBV11-3,TGTGCCAGCAGCCCCCGGACTAGCGGGGGGTATAGTGAGCAGTTCTTC,CASSPRTSGGYSEQFF
NA,NA,TRBJ2-3,TRBV7-9,TGTGCCAGCAGCCCCCCGGGAAATACAGATACGCAGTATTTT,CASSPPGNTDTQYF
TRBD2,NA,TRBJ2-1,TRBV15,TGTGCCACCAGCAGAAAGGGACTAGCGGAACAGTTCTTC,CATSRKGLAEQFF
TRBD2,NA,TRBJ2-7,TRBV7-2,TGTGCCAGCAGGCCTACTAGCGCCGAACAGAATTACGAGCAGTACTTC,CASRPTSAEQNYEQYF
NA,NA,TRBJ2-5,TRBV7-6,TGTGCCAGCAGCTTAGGGGCTTGGGGGGCATCGGAGACCCAGTACTTC,CASSLGAWGASETQYF
TRBD2,NA,TRBJ2-7,TRBV28,TGTGCCATCGACGATAGCGGGAGGGAAGAGGAGTACGAGCAGTACTTC,CAIDDSGREEEYEQYF
NA,NA,TRBJ2-4,TRBV11-2,TGTGCCAGCAGCCCGGAGCAGGGGATGGCCAAAAACATTCAGTACTTC,CASSPEQGMAKNIQYF
NA,NA,TRBJ2-1,TRBV7-3,TGTGCCAGCAGCTTTGCGGGCCCTGGGAATGAGCAGTTCTTC,CASSFAGPGNEQFF
NA,NA,TRBJ2-2,TRBV27,TGTGCCAGCAGTTTGACCCCAGGGCTCGGGGAGCTGTTTTTT,CASSLTPGLGELFF
TRBD2,NA,TRBJ2-1,TRBV4-2,TGTGCCAGCAGCCATATCAGTAGCGGGAGAGGGGAGGAGCAGTTCTTC,CASSHISSGRGEEQFF
NA,NA,TRBJ2-2,TRBV11-2,TGTGCCAGCGTACACACCGGGGAGCTGTTTTTT,CASVHTGELFF
NA,NA,TRBJ1-6,TRBV9,TGTGCCAGCAGCGCTGGGAGAAATTCACCCCTCCACTTT,CASSAGRNSPLHF
NA,NA,TRBJ2-7,TRBV13,TGTGCCAGCAGCTTAGGTGGCAGGGTGTACGAGCAGTACTTC,CASSLGGRVYEQYF
TRBD2,NA,TRBJ2-1,TRBV4-3,TGCGCCAGCAGCCAAGATACGACTAGCGGGGCCTACAATGAGCAGTTCTTC,CASSQDTTSGAYNEQFF
NA,NA,TRBJ2-3,TRBV9,TGTGCCAGCAGCGCGCTAGGGCTCACAGATACGCAGTATTTT,CASSALGLTDTQYF
NA,NA,TRBJ2-1,TRBV6-5,TGTGCCAGCAGCACCGACTGGTACAATGAGCAGTTCTTC,CASSTDWYNEQFF
TRBD1,once,TRBJ2-5,TRBV4-2,TGTGCCAGCAGCCAAGATAGGGGGACAGGGAGAGAGACCCAGTACTTC,CASSQDRGTGRETQYF
NA,NA,TRBJ2-7,TRBV7-9,TGTGCCAGCAGCTTGACGGGTGAGCAGTACTTC,CASSLTGEQYF
NA,NA,TRBJ2-2,TRBV20-1,TGCAGTGCCTCGGCACAGAACACCGGGGAGCTGTTTTTT,CSASAQNTGELFF
NA,NA,TRBJ2-3,TRBV2,TGTGCCAGCATAGCTAGGCCAGATACGCAGTATTTT,CASIARPDTQYF
TRBD1,NA,TRBJ2-7,TRBV6-2/TRBV6-3,TGTGCCAGCAGTCGTGATGGGACAGGGGCCTACGAGCAGTACTTC,CASSRDGTGAYEQYF